This T cell receptor beta chain appears in the sequencing data of a study of low-dose radiotherapy and immunotherapy resistance in tumors. The wider study: Patients of Cohort 1 had 0.5 Gy fractions every 2 weeks, which summed to 6.5 Gy. Patients were treated with intravenous nivolumab at 240 mg every two weeks and were also dosed with ipilimumab at 1 mg/kg every six weeks.

This sample's time point: after trial treatment. Treatment defined: LDRT plus nivolumab, ipilimumab, low-dose cyclophosphamide and aspirin (RACIN trial). This clonotype was detected a few times. Germline V lookup: CDR1 SGHAT, CDR2 FQNNGV. V was shortened by 2 bases and J by 4 bases, with 0 bases between the two germline ends. This CDR3 is 11 amino acids long. TRAV- and TRBV-specific primers, spanning alpha and beta chains, primed first-strand cDNA. A roughly 20-cycle PCR with a constant-region primer and V-primer adapter amplified TCRs. In vitro transcription amplified isolated mRNA. TCRdb re-called the reads with MiXCR, one entry per CDR3 protein. The data contain more than 30,000 distinct CDR3 sequences, about 49% of them seen just once; the ten biggest clones take up approximately 5.3%.

The sample consisted of PBMCs, taken after low-dose radiotherapy plus immunotherapy. J is TRBJ2-4 and V is TRBV11-2; D remains ambiguous. The TCR originated in a male donor with gallbladder cancer. The CDR3 is CASSLKNIQYF. The CDR3 DNA sequence: TGTGCCAGCAGCTTAAAAAACATTCAGTACTTC.